These 13 T cell receptor beta chains were sequenced from one sample in a study of blood T cell repertoires in COVID-19. The table came from immunoSEQ multiplex PCR; TCRdb's copy has only in-frame clones and leaves some out. The sample shows fewer than 250,000 clones, just over 85% of them seen only once. Sample: PBMCs or T cells enriched from blood (not recorded which). These receptors originate from a woman between 40 and 50 years old with acute COVID-19.

V and J are TRBV29-1 and TRBJ2-1, with 7 bases matching TRBD2. Trimming removed 8 bases from V and 3 bases from J; junction bases left unmatched: 10. The CDR3 runs to 14 residues. Per germline, CDR1 SQVTM and CDR2 ANQGSEA. In nucleotides, the CDR3 is TGCAGCCCCCCAACTCTAGCGGACTACAATGAGCAGTTCTTC. Translation: CSPPTLADYNEQFF.

The V gene is TRBV9, the J gene TRBJ1-2, with D uncertain. This CDR3 has 16 amino acids. Germline V gives CDR1 SGDLS, CDR2 YYNGEE. Deletions cut 0 bases from V and 4 bases from J, with 16 bases between. The CDR3 loop is CASSVEWQATPYGYTF. The DNA of the CDR3 is TGTGCCAGCAGCGTAGAGTGGCAGGCCACCCCCTATGGCTACACCTTC.

The gene calls are TRBV28 and TRBJ2-7; the match to TRBD1 covers 10 bases. Per the germline V gene, CDR1 is MDHEN and CDR2 is SYDVKM. The CDR3 is 16 residues long. The V segment lost 7 bases and the J segment 4 bases; nucleotides outside the gene matches: 13. CDR3 DNA: TGTGCCAGCACTACCCCGAGGGACAGGGGCCTATACGAGCAGTACTTC. Residues: CASTTPRDRGLYEQYF.

The chain employs TRBV5-1 and TRBJ2-2; 7 bases map to TRBD1. The length of the CDR3 is 12 residues. J was trimmed by 6 bases and V by 8 bases; bases with no gene match: 4. Germline assignment: CDR1 SGHRS and CDR2 YFSETQ. CDR3 protein: CASRQGAGELFF. DNA for the CDR3: TGCGCCAGTAGACAGGGTGCCGGGGAGCTGTTTTTT.

The rearrangement links TRBV10-2 to TRBJ2-2, with TRBD2 identical over 8 bases. With 2 bases clipped from V and 1 base from J, the junction kept 0 bases outside the gene matches. Per the germline V gene, CDR1 is WSHSY and CDR2 is SAAADI. The CDR3 loop spans 15 amino acids. The CDR3 sequence: CASSETSGNTGELFF. For the CDR3, the DNA is TGCGCCAGCAGTGAGACTAGCGGGAACACCGGGGAGCTGTTTTTT.

V is TRBV2 and J is TRBJ1-1; D not resolved. This CDR3 comprises 15 residues. Germline CDR1 SNHLY, CDR2 FYNNEI. V lost 3 bases and J 1 base, leaving 12 bases between the germline ends. The CDR3 nucleotides are TGTGCCAGCAGTGACTTTCGCGTCACGAACACTGAAGCTTTCTTT. Translating gives CASSDFRVTNTEAFF.

The chain joins TRBV28 to TRBJ1-6; D is possibly TRBD1 (5 bases). Trimming pared 2 bases from V and 6 bases from J, leaving 5 bases between. Germline V CDR1 and CDR2: MDHEN, SYDVKM. This CDR3 spans 13 amino acids. The CDR3 is CASSLDSNSPLHF. The CDR3 DNA follows: TGTGCCAGCAGTTTAGACAGTAATTCACCCCTCCACTTT.

This chain uses TRBV5-1 with TRBJ1-1, with 8 nucleotides matching TRBD1. CDR3 length: 15 amino acids. CDR1 and CDR2 from the germline V gene are SGHRS and YFSETQ. V shed 4 bases and J 0 bases; nucleotides not matched to a gene: 5. This CDR3 is CASSGRTGLNTEAFF. The CDR3 DNA reads as TGCGCCAGCAGCGGCCGGACAGGGCTGAACACTGAAGCTTTCTTT.

The genes are TRBV4-1 and TRBJ2-3; D is unresolved. There are 15 residues in the CDR3. V was clipped by 4 bases and J by 0 bases, with 11 bases between them. Germline CDR1 is MGHRA and CDR2 is YSYEKL. This CDR3 reads CASSRSTYSTDTQYF. CDR3 sequence (DNA): TGCGCCAGCAGCCGCTCGACTTACAGCACAGATACGCAGTATTTT.

The gene calls are TRBV5-1 and TRBJ2-3; 8 positions agree with TRBD2. Trimming cost V 0 bases and J 6 bases; bases outside gene matches: 6. Looked up from germline, CDR1 is SGHRS and CDR2 is YFSETQ. The CDR3 is 15 residues long. The CDR3 loop is CASSLGQRERDTQYF. In DNA form, the CDR3 reads TGCGCCAGCAGCTTGGGACAGCGGGAGAGGGATACGCAGTATTTT. Drawing the rest from reference TRBV5-1 and TRBJ2-3, the complete variable domain is KAGVTQTPRYLIKTRGQQVTLSCSPISGHRSVSWYQQTPGQGLQFLFEYFSETQRNKGNFPGRFSGRQFSNSRSEMNVSTLELGDSALYLCASSLGQRERDTQYFGPGTRLTVL.

The gene calls are TRBV5-1 and TRBJ2-5; D is possibly TRBD1 (5 bases). V lost 0 bases and J lost 5, with 5 bases in between. The CDR3 is made up of 12 amino acids. Germline CDR1 is SGHRS and CDR2 is YFSETQ. DNA of the CDR3: TGCGCCAGCAGCTTGGAGGGGGAGACCCAGTACTTC. This sequence encodes CASSLEGETQYF.

The rearrangement links TRBV28 to TRBJ2-7; maybe TRBD2 (6 bases). CDR1 MDHEN and CDR2 SYDVKM come from the germline V gene. V lost 4 bases, J lost 0 bases, and 19 bases lay in between. The CDR3 is made up of 17 amino acids. The CDR3: CASSSPGVSGSSYEQYF. The CDR3 DNA is TGTGCCAGCAGTTCTCCCGGGGTTAGCGGAAGCTCCTACGAGCAGTACTTC.

The CDR3 loop reads CASSVAPRDSPLHF. The DNA for the CDR3 is TGTGCCAGCAGCGTAGCTCCTCGGGATTCACCCCTCCACTTT. This chain connects TRBV9 to TRBJ1-6; D not resolved. V lost 0 bases and J lost 8, with 9 bases in between. The length of the CDR3 is 14 residues. Germline CDR1 and CDR2: SGDLS and YYNGEE. The full variable domain, in which reference TRBV9 and TRBJ1-6 provide the parts outside the CDR3, is DSGVTQTPKHLITATGQRVTLRCSPRSGDLSVYWYQQSLDQGLQFLIQYYNGEERAKGNILERFSAQQFPDLHSELNLSSLELGDSALYFCASSVAPRDSPLHFGNGTRLTVT.